These 19 T cell receptor beta chains originate from one sample sequenced in a study of T cell responses to AZD1222 COVID-19 vaccine. Using immunoSEQ multiplex PCR, the repertoire was profiled, and TCRdb retains in-frame clones only, with some absent. This repertoire shows some 170,000 clones, about 89% found once; its top ten account for 1.5% to 2%. Sequences were derived from peripheral blood, sampled on day 0 of AZD1222 vaccination. These receptors all come from an adult in good health.

This chain links TRBV12-3 or TRBV12-4 with TRBJ2-1; 9 bases fit TRBD2. V dropped 7 bases and J dropped 4; count of bases not matched to a gene: 2. The CDR3 sequence is 13 residues long. The CDR3: CASTAGGYNEQFF. The CDR3 bases are TGTGCCAGCACAGCGGGGGGTTACAATGAGCAGTTCTTC.

V usage is TRBV5-1 and J usage is TRBJ2-7; 10 bases map to TRBD2. CDR3 length: 17 amino acids. Germline CDR1 SGHRS, CDR2 YFSETQ. The ends lost 3 bases at V and 7 bases at J; junction bases unmatched: 16. The CDR3 bases are TGCGCCAGCAGCTCCGACCGATTAGCGGGAGGAGGTAATGAGCAGTACTTC. This codes for CASSSDRLAGGGNEQYF.

This sequence joins TRBV18 and TRBJ2-6; 8 bases line up with TRBD1. Germline V gene lookup returns CDR1 KGHSH and CDR2 LQKENI. The ends lost 7 bases at V and 3 bases at J; junction bases unmatched: 17. The CDR3 runs 19 residues. CDR3 coding DNA: TGTGCCAGCTTTTCCCCTGGACAGGGCCCTGTGGTTGGGGCCAACGTCCTGACTTTC. Protein: CASFSPGQGPVVGANVLTF.

The rearrangement uses TRBV29-1 and TRBJ1-2; D unclear. Trimming removed 6 bases at V and 0 bases at J, with 23 bases between. Germline lookup yields CDR1 SQVTM and CDR2 ANQGSEA. CDR3 length: 17 amino acids. Here the CDR3 DNA reads TGCAGCGTCACCCTTCTGGGCGGCGGAACAGCTAACTATGGCTACACCTTC. Translated, it gives CSVTLLGGGTANYGYTF.

V and J are TRBV18 and TRBJ2-6, with D possibly being TRBD1 (6 bases). This CDR3 is 18 amino acids long. Trimming left V 3 bases short and J 4 bases short, with 19 bases between. Germline V gene lookup returns CDR1 KGHSH and CDR2 LQKENI. As DNA, the CDR3 is TGTGCCAGCTCACCCGACCTGACAGGCCCTAGGGGGGCCAACGTCCTGACTTTC. Its translation: CASSPDLTGPRGANVLTF.

The V call is TRBV7-9, the J call TRBJ2-1; TRBD2 aligns across 16 bases. Germline CDR1 is SEHNR and CDR2 is FQNEAQ (reference sequence). This CDR3 is built from 19 residues. V lost 5 bases to trimming and J lost 0 bases; unmatched junction nucleotides: 7. The CDR3 loop is CASSHPGLAGGSSYNEQFF. Written as DNA, the CDR3 is TGTGCCAGCAGCCATCCGGGACTAGCGGGAGGGAGCTCCTACAATGAGCAGTTCTTC.

This chain links TRBV7-2 with TRBJ1-6; 11 positions match TRBD1. The CDR3 has 18 amino acids. The J segment lost 6 bases and the V segment lost 3 bases, leaving 10 bases of the junction unmatched. The germline CDR1 and CDR2 sequences are SGHTA and FQGNSA. CDR3: CASSFFFLGTGGNSPLHF. The CDR3 DNA reads TGTGCCAGCAGCTTCTTTTTTTTAGGGACAGGGGGTAATTCACCCCTCCACTTT.

V usage is TRBV5-5 and J usage is TRBJ2-3, with D possibly matching TRBD2 (6 bases). Germline CDR1 and CDR2: SGHKS and YYEKEE (reference sequence). The CDR3 is made up of 15 amino acids. V was pared by 4 bases and J by 5 bases, with 17 bases between. CDR3 amino acids: CASSVPLTSLDTQYF. CDR3 DNA sequence: TGTGCCAGCAGCGTCCCCCTGACTAGTTTAGATACGCAGTATTTT.

V gene TRBV13 combines with J gene TRBJ1-6, with a possible D match to TRBD1 (6 bases). The V and J ends lost 6 bases and 8 bases respectively, with 11 bases between them. Looked up from germline, CDR1 is PRHDT and CDR2 is FYEKMQ (reference sequence). CDR3 length: 13 residues. This chain's CDR3 is CASSSRQDSPLHF. The CDR3 nucleotides are TGTGCCAGCAGTTCTAGACAGGATTCACCCCTCCACTTT.

V and J are TRBV28 and TRBJ2-3, with 9 bases fitting TRBD1. This CDR3 region has 12 residues. Germline V gene data show CDR1 as MDHEN and CDR2 as SYDVKM. Trimming cost V 4 bases and J 9 bases; bases outside gene matches: 2. CDR3 in DNA: TGTGCCAGCAGTTCACAGGGGGCCACGCAGTATTTT. It codes for CASSSQGATQYF.

The rearrangement uses TRBV18 and TRBJ1-4; possible D gene TRBD1, 5 bases. The ends were cut back, 4 bases at V and 5 bases at J, with 11 bases in the middle. The CDR3 covers 14 residues. CDR1 is KGHSH, CDR2 LQKENI, per germline. CDR3 residues: CASSLQASNEKLFF. CDR3 sequence (DNA): TGTGCCAGCTCACTACAGGCCTCCAATGAAAAACTGTTTTTT.

The chain has TRBV10-3 and TRBJ2-5; D is ambiguous. The CDR3 length is 15 residues. V shed 0 bases and J shed 5 bases, with 13 bases lying between them. Germline CDR1 is ENHRY and CDR2 is SYGVKD. Written as DNA, the CDR3 is TGTGCCATCAGTGAGTCGGGGTCAAGCGCTGAGACCCAGTACTTC. Translation: CAISESGSSAETQYF.

This sequence joins TRBV2 and TRBJ1-1; weak D call: TRBD1 (5 bases). This CDR3 has 13 residues. CDR1 SNHLY and CDR2 FYNNEI come from the germline V gene. Trimming took 5 bases from V and 0 from J, leaving 7 bases between them. DNA for the CDR3: TGTGCCAGCAGTTTAGGGGTGAACACTGAAGCTTTCTTT. Translating it yields CASSLGVNTEAFF.

The rearrangement links TRBV30 to TRBJ2-3; TRBD1 aligns across 8 bases. Germline values: CDR1 GTSNPN, CDR2 SVGIG (reference sequence). This CDR3 contains 14 residues. The V and J ends lost 2 bases and 1 base, in that order; junction bases with no gene match: 2. The CDR3 region has the DNA TGTGCCTGGAGTACAGGGGGAGGCACAGATACGCAGTATTTT. Amino acid sequence: CAWSTGGGTDTQYF.

In the case of this clone: At one boundary the junction diverges from the germline segment, which might be a read error. This chain uses TRBV11-3 with TRBJ2-1, with TRBD2 identical over 8 bases. CDR1 is SGHNT, CDR2 YENEEA, per germline. The CDR3 is 13 residues long. The CDR3 protein is CASSLAGRNEQFF. The CDR3 nucleotides are TGTGCCAGCAGTTTAGCGGGGCGTAATGAGCAGTTCTTC.

The rearrangement uses TRBV20-1 and TRBJ1-3; D remains unclear. CDR1 and CDR2 (germline): DFQATT, SNEGSKA (reference sequence). The CDR3 sequence is 11 residues long. V lost 4 bases and J 13 bases, leaving 14 bases between the germline ends. This chain's CDR3 is CSATLLSRIYF. CDR3 in DNA: TGCAGTGCTACCCTCCTCTCCCGGATATATTTT.

The gene calls are TRBV9 and TRBJ1-6; maybe TRBD1 (6 bases). From germline, CDR1 is SGDLS and CDR2 YYNGEE. The V end lost 3 bases, the J end lost 11 bases, and 12 bases lay between the germline ends. This CDR3 is 13 amino acids long. The CDR3 sequence is CASSEQGRTPLHF. In nucleotides, the CDR3 is TGTGCCAGCAGCGAGCAGGGGCGGACACCCCTCCACTTT.

This clone was seen only once. The chain recombines TRBV27 with TRBJ2-1; unclear D gene. This CDR3 comprises 13 residues. With 6 bases removed from V and 8 bases from J, the gap between germline ends came to 14 bases. Germline CDR1 is MNHEY and CDR2 is SMNVEV (reference sequence). CDR3 residues: CASRRSISDEQFF. CDR3 bases: TGTGCCAGCAGGCGAAGTATTTCGGATGAGCAGTTCTTC.

The chain employs TRBV28 and TRBJ1-1, with D possibly matching TRBD1 (5 bases). The CDR3 loop spans 12 amino acids. Germline CDR1 MDHEN, CDR2 SYDVKM. Trimming pared 5 bases from V and 8 bases from J, leaving 12 bases between. CDR3 coding DNA: TGTGCCAGCAGTACTCTATCAGGGGAAGCTTTCTTT. Protein sequence: CASSTLSGEAFF.